This T cell receptor beta chain was captured in a study of memory CD4+ T cells and cytomegalovirus serostatus. Findings and caveats of the study: Of under 200 reported CMV TCRbeta sequences, about 67 were found in memory CD4+ repertoires. The CMV-associated TCR signature appears largely within the CD4+ memory repertoire.

The sort gate was single viable CD3+CD4+CD8-CD45RO+ cells for memory CD4+ T cells. Total CD4+ T cells were enriched by CD4 positive selection. The protocol was immunoSEQ multiplex PCR, while the TCRdb copy is restricted to in-frame clones and leaves out a portion. The table includes around 41,000 clones, 75% to 85% detected once. Germline V gene data show CDR1 as SGHTA and CDR2 as FQGNSA. Trimming took 1 base from V and 7 from J, leaving 13 bases between them. The CDR3 length is 14 residues. A remark on this clone: Its specificity is not known.

The sequencing input was memory CD4+ T cells from blood. The source is an adult in good health and CMV-seronegative. The V call is TRBV7-2, the J call TRBJ1-2, with no clear D. The CDR3, as DNA: TGTGCCAGCAGCTTAGGGTTAGGGTCGGGTGGCTACACCTTC. Its protein product is CASSLGLGSGGYTF.